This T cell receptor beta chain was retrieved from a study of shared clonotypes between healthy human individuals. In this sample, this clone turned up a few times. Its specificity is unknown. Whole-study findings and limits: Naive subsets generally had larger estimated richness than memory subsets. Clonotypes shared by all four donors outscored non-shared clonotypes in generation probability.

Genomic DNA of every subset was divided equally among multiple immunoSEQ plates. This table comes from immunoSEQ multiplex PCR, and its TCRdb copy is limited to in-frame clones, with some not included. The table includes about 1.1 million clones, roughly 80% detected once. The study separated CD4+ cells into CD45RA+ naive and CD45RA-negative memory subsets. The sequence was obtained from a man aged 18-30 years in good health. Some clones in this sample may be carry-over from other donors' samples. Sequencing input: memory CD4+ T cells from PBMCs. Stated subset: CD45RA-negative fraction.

The CDR3 coding sequence is TGTGCCAGCAGCTTCGGGGTCAAGGCGGAAAAACTGTTTTTT. This codes for CASSFGVKAEKLFF. The chain links TRBV5-6 to TRBJ1-4; D gene unclear. The germline V gene encodes CDR1 SGHDT and CDR2 YYEEEE. V was cut by 2 bases and J by 8 bases, with 13 bases left in between. This CDR3 has 14 residues. The full variable domain, in which reference TRBV5-6 and TRBJ1-4 provide the parts outside the CDR3, is DAGVTQSPTHLIKTRGQQVTLRCSPKSGHDTVSWYQQALGQGPQFIFQYYEEEERQRGNFPDRFSGHQFPNYSSELNVNALLLGDSALYLCASSFGVKAEKLFFGSGTQLSVL.